Below are 27 T cell receptor beta chains sequenced from a single sample in a study of long-term antiretroviral therapy in people with HIV. This was the immunoSEQ v3.0 assay at survey level. Clones were sequenced by immunoSEQ multiplex PCR, and TCRdb holds only the in-frame ones, with some missing. Of 29,000 or so clones listed, approximately 94% are singletons. Source: unsorted PBMCs, taken around 7.4 years after starting antiretroviral therapy. The receptors shown here come from a man in his fifties or sixties with HIV.

The chain combines TRBV20-1 with TRBJ2-7; D remains unclear. This CDR3 is 11 amino acids long. The germline gives CDR1 DFQATT, CDR2 SNEGSKA (reference sequence). The CDR3 DNA reads as TGCAGCCAGAGCCGGAAGAACGAGCAGTACTTC. Translation gives CSQSRKNEQYF.

The chain has TRBV11-3 and TRBJ1-1; no clear D. This CDR3 spans 14 amino acids. CDR1 is SGHNT and CDR2 is YENEEA in the germline V gene. The V end was cut by 0 bases, the J end by 1 base, with 6 bases between. The CDR3 reads CASSLDGQNTEAFF. DNA of the CDR3: TGTGCCAGCAGCTTAGATGGGCAGAACACTGAAGCTTTCTTT. Supplemented by reference TRBV11-3 and TRBJ1-1, the full variable domain reads EAGVVQSPRYKIIEKKQPVAFWCNPISGHNTLYWYLQNLGQGPELLIRYENEEAVDDSQLPKDRFSAERLKGVDSTLKIQPAELGDSAVYLCASSLDGQNTEAFFGQGTRLTVV.

The CDR3 DNA is TGTGCCAGCAGCGCTCGGAGCCCCCCTACAGATACGCAGTATTTT. The encoded protein is CASSARSPPTDTQYF. The chain recombines TRBV7-8 with TRBJ2-3; D not resolved. V was trimmed by 5 bases and J by 3 bases, leaving 15 bases between them. The germline CDR1 and CDR2 sequences are SGHVS and FQNEAQ. CDR3 length: 15 residues.

V usage is TRBV5-1 and J usage is TRBJ2-3; no reliable D call. Trimming took off 7 bases at V and 4 bases at J, with 16 bases between the two ends. CDR1 and CDR2 from the germline V gene are SGHRS and YFSETQ. The CDR3 is 14 amino acids. This CDR3 is CASASDKAADTQYF. DNA for the CDR3: TGCGCCAGCGCCTCAGACAAGGCGGCAGATACGCAGTATTTT.

This sequence joins TRBV12-5 and TRBJ1-2, with D perhaps matching TRBD1 (6 bases). CDR1 LGHNT and CDR2 FRNRAP come from the germline V gene. The CDR3 has 14 residues. Trimming stripped 6 bases from V and 5 bases from J, with 16 bases between. DNA for the CDR3: TGTGCTAGTGGAGCCACCGGGACATATTATGGCTACACCTTC. This sequence encodes CASGATGTYYGYTF.

The CDR3 reads CASSHHNNHESGTQYF. CDR3 in DNA: TGCGCCAGCAGTCACCACAACAACCATGAGTCCGGGACCCAGTACTTC. The chain combines TRBV23-1 with TRBJ2-5; the D is unclear. TRBV23-1 is sorted into the ORF group, with uncertain function. This CDR3 contains 16 residues. Deletions cut 3 bases from V and 7 bases from J, with 21 bases between.

CDR3: CASSLGGPDTQYF. Written as DNA, the CDR3 is TGTGCCAGCAGCTTGGGGGGCCCAGATACGCAGTATTTT. V and J are TRBV11-3 and TRBJ2-3; either TRBD1 or TRBD2 may supply D (6 bases each). Germline loops: CDR1 SGHNT, CDR2 YENEEA. The CDR3 contains 13 residues. Trimming removed 3 bases at V and 4 bases at J, with 8 bases between.

The rearrangement uses TRBV19 and TRBJ2-7; the match to TRBD1 covers 11 bases. Losses at the gene ends were 5 bases for V and 0 bases for J; bases not matched to a gene: 3. Germline CDR1 LNHDA, CDR2 SQIVND (reference sequence). The CDR3 runs 15 residues. The CDR3 reads CASSGGTGGSYEQYF. The CDR3 region has the DNA TGTGCCAGTAGTGGCGGGACAGGGGGCTCCTACGAGCAGTACTTC. The full variable domain, completed using reference TRBV19 and TRBJ2-7, is DGGITQSPKYLFRKEGQNVTLSCEQNLNHDAMYWYRQDPGQGLRLIYYSQIVNDFQKGDIAEGYSVSREKKESFPLTVTSAQKNPTAFYLCASSGGTGGSYEQYFGPGTRLTVT.

The V and J genes are TRBV4-1 and TRBJ2-7; 8 bases agree with TRBD1. CDR1 is MGHRA and CDR2 is YSYEKL in the germline V gene. V shed 3 bases, J shed 6 bases, and the junction held 10 bases outside the gene matches. The CDR3 is made up of 15 amino acids. This CDR3 reads CASSHVAGQVAEQYF. CDR3 bases: TGCGCCAGCAGCCATGTGGCGGGACAGGTGGCCGAGCAGTACTTC.

The chain couples TRBV6-1 to TRBJ2-7, with D possibly TRBD2 on 5 matching bases. The germline V gene encodes CDR1 MNHNS and CDR2 SASEGT. With 6 bases removed from V and 4 bases from J, the gap between germline ends came to 7 bases. The CDR3 length is 11 residues. In DNA, the CDR3 is TGTGCCAGCAGACGGGGTTACGAGCAGTACTTC. Its translation is CASRRGYEQYF.

This chain joins TRBV7-8 and TRBJ1-3; a possible D gene is TRBD1 (5 bases). The V gene lost 5 bases and the J gene lost 0 bases, with 8 bases spanning the gap. This CDR3 region has 14 residues. Germline V gene sequence: CDR1 SGHVS, CDR2 FQNEAQ. CDR3 coding DNA: TGTGCCAGCAGCCAACAGGACTCTGGAAACACCATATATTTT. As protein: CASSQQDSGNTIYF.

The chain couples TRBV14 to TRBJ1-3, with a weak D call TRBD1 (5 bases). The germline V and J ends were trimmed by 4 bases and 2 bases, with 12 bases remaining between them. The CDR3 contains 15 residues. CDR1 is SGHDN and CDR2 is FVKESK in the germline V gene. The CDR3 here is CASSRAGSPGNTIYF. As DNA, the CDR3 is TGTGCCAGCAGCCGAGCAGGGTCCCCTGGAAACACCATATATTTT.

This clone has a single count. V usage is TRBV4-3 and J usage is TRBJ2-7, with TRBD1 matching over 10 bases. This CDR3 has 16 amino acids. Germline V lookup: CDR1 LGHNA, CDR2 YSLEER. V trimming: 4 bases; J trimming: 2 bases; junction bases outside the gene matches: 8. CDR3 loop: CASSPGPGQGTYEQYF. The CDR3 DNA sequence: TGCGCCAGCAGCCCGGGACCGGGACAGGGGACCTACGAGCAGTACTTC.

The chain employs TRBV27 and TRBJ2-1, with D maybe TRBD2 (7 bases). The CDR3 sequence is 14 residues long. V lost 4 bases, J lost 5 bases, and 12 bases lay in between. The germline V gene has CDR1 MNHEY and CDR2 SMNVEV (reference sequence). The CDR3 DNA follows: TGTGCCAGCAGTTGGGGGGGCGTAGACAATGAGCAGTTCTTC. Translation: CASSWGGVDNEQFF.

The V and J genes are TRBV10-2 and TRBJ1-3, with D possibly being TRBD1 (5 bases). Trimming stripped 0 bases from V and 4 bases from J, with 19 bases between. This CDR3 region has 18 residues. Germline loops: CDR1 WSHSY, CDR2 SAAADI. This CDR3 reads CASSESLDRLNSGNTIYF. In DNA form, the CDR3 reads TGCGCCAGCAGTGAGTCCCTAGACAGACTCAACTCCGGAAACACCATATATTTT.

The V and J genes are TRBV28 and TRBJ1-4; a weak D match, TRBD1 (5 bases). Trimming removed 5 bases from V and 10 bases from J, with 17 bases in between. The length of the CDR3 is 14 residues. The germline gives CDR1 MDHEN, CDR2 SYDVKM. The CDR3 sequence: CASSQQDQRGKLFF. For the CDR3, the DNA is TGTGCCAGCAGTCAACAGGATCAGAGGGGAAAACTGTTTTTT.

This clone was recorded once. The chain has TRBV5-1 and TRBJ2-4; tentative D call: TRBD1 (5 bases). The V and J ends lost 2 bases and 6 bases respectively, with 15 bases between them. This CDR3 spans 15 amino acids. Germline-derived CDR1 and CDR2 are SGHRS and YFSETQ. CDR3 in DNA: TGCGCCAGCAGCTTCCCTTCGCAGGGTAGAAACATTCAGTACTTC. Its translation: CASSFPSQGRNIQYF.

V is TRBV7-2 and J is TRBJ1-6; D remains unclear. The CDR3 spans 15 residues. Germline lookup yields CDR1 SGHTA and CDR2 FQGNSA. With 6 bases removed from V and 8 bases from J, the gap between germline ends came to 17 bases. The chain's CDR3 is CASSLLWETYSPLHF. The CDR3 DNA reads TGTGCCAGCAGTCTCTTGTGGGAAACATATTCACCCCTCCACTTT.

This chain links TRBV15 with TRBJ1-2; D uncertain. The ends were cut back, 1 base at V and 3 bases at J, with 12 bases in the middle. The germline gives CDR1 LNHNV, CDR2 YYDKDF (reference sequence). The CDR3 totals 15 residues. As DNA, the CDR3 is TGTGCCACCAGCAGAGTTGCGCGCGGGGACTATGGCTACACCTTC. Its protein is CATSRVARGDYGYTF.

The rearrangement joins TRBV28 to TRBJ1-2, with a possible D match to TRBD1 (5 bases). CDR3 length: 13 residues. Per the germline V gene, CDR1 is MDHEN and CDR2 is SYDVKM. V shed 0 bases and J shed 8 bases, with 10 bases lying between them. In nucleotides, the CDR3 is TGTGCCAGCAGTTTATGGGGGGGGAGCGGCTACACCTTC. Protein product: CASSLWGGSGYTF.

The chain uses TRBV4-3 and TRBJ2-3; 9 nucleotides agree with TRBD2. The J segment lost 2 bases and the V segment lost 3 bases, leaving 6 bases of the junction unmatched. Germline CDR1 is LGHNA and CDR2 is YSLEER. The CDR3 length is 16 residues. CDR3 DNA sequence: TGCGCCAGCAGCCAGTTAGCGGGGGCCACCACAGATACGCAGTATTTT. It specifies CASSQLAGATTDTQYF.

This chain joins TRBV11-2 and TRBJ1-2, with D hard to call. Germline V lookup: CDR1 SGHAT, CDR2 FQNNGV. The ends were cut back, 5 bases at V and 5 bases at J, with 15 bases in the middle. This CDR3 spans 14 amino acids. The CDR3 nucleotides read TGTGCCAGCAGCCCGGCAGGACGGGCATATGGCTACACCTTC. As protein: CASSPAGRAYGYTF.

The chain carries TRBV11-3 and TRBJ1-3, with 8 positions matching TRBD1. J was trimmed by 3 bases and V by 5 bases; bases with no gene match: 3. The length of the CDR3 is 14 residues. Germline CDR1 SGHNT, CDR2 YENEEA. In DNA form, the CDR3 reads TGTGCCAGCAGCCCGGGACAGGATGGAAACACCATATATTTT. This sequence encodes CASSPGQDGNTIYF.

The V gene is TRBV6-1, the J gene TRBJ1-2; tentatively, D is TRBD1 (6 bases). The CDR3 loop spans 13 amino acids. Germline loops: CDR1 MNHNS, CDR2 SASEGT. V was pared by 6 bases and J by 2 bases, with 10 bases between. The CDR3 bases are TGTGCCAGCAGGGAGACAGGCAACTATGGCTACACCTTC. Encoded protein: CASRETGNYGYTF.

CDR3 in amino acids: CASSEGGDRTDTQYF. In DNA, the CDR3 is TGTGCCAGCAGTGAAGGAGGGGACCGCACAGATACGCAGTATTTT. This rearrangement joins TRBV2 to TRBJ2-3; D is perhaps TRBD1 or TRBD2 (5 bases each). The CDR3 totals 15 residues. Germline CDR1 reads SNHLY; CDR2 reads FYNNEI. Trimming cost V 1 base and J 1 base, with 9 bases left between them.

The chain's CDR3 is CASSTRTGPYEQYF. The CDR3 bases are TGTGCCAGTAGTACTAGGACAGGGCCCTACGAGCAGTACTTC. This sequence joins TRBV19 and TRBJ2-7, with 8 positions matching TRBD1. V shed 4 bases, J shed 2 bases, and the junction held 4 bases outside the gene matches. Germline lookup yields CDR1 LNHDA and CDR2 SQIVND (reference sequence). The CDR3 totals 14 residues.

The rearrangement uses TRBV4-2 and TRBJ2-7; D might be TRBD1 (6 bases). Germline V gene lookup returns CDR1 LGHNA and CDR2 YNFKEQ. The CDR3 contains 16 residues. Trimming took off 2 bases at V and 3 bases at J, with 17 bases between the two ends. The CDR3 spells CASSQYVAGDSYEQYF. The CDR3 coding sequence is TGTGCCAGCAGCCAATATGTGGCAGGGGATAGCTACGAGCAGTACTTC.